The subject of this entry is one T cell receptor beta chain. What it recognizes is unknown. This record comes from a study of cytomegalovirus exposure and HLA in healthy donors. Broader study findings: Upon later analysis, TCR association rates were observed to vary by HLA locus, being highest for DRB1 and lowest for HLA-C. A later analysis, which compared TCR beta chains of equal frequency, found the HLA-associated ones more clonally expanded. Associated with cytomegalovirus, according to the listing, were 170 or so TCR beta chains.

The PCR employed 60 Vbeta primers together with 13 Jbeta primers. Method: immunoSEQ multiplex PCR; TCRdb's copy keeps in-frame clones and lacks some. Of fewer than 250,000 clones listed, about three quarters were seen once; the top ten hold 1.5% to 2%. What was sequenced was PBMCs. This receptor was obtained from a male donor in good health and CMV-seronegative.

The CDR3 loop is CASSPIAAQAQYF. DNA for the CDR3: TGTGCCAGCAGTCCTATAGCGGCTCAGGCGCAGTATTTT. The gene calls are TRBV7-3 and TRBJ2-3; D is perhaps TRBD2 (6 bases). The length of the CDR3 is 13 residues. Germline V gene lookup returns CDR1 SGHTA and CDR2 FQGTGA. The germline V and J ends were trimmed by 6 bases and 10 bases, with 17 bases remaining between them.